These T cell receptor beta chains were read from a single sample in a study of CD8 T cells in ankylosing spondylitis. TCRdb reanalysed the 5' RACE reads using MiXCR and keeps one entry per CDR3 protein. The data contain a few hundred thousand distinct CDR3 sequences, around 21% of them singletons. The specimen sequenced was blood, either unsorted or a sorted T cell fraction (not recorded which). The origin of the receptors is a female donor with ankylosing spondylitis or in good health (not recorded which). Both conserved end residues are part of each CDR3.

TRBV20-1	TRBJ1-5	CSASGNRGNQPQHF
TRBV14	TRBJ2-7	CASSQGKGVRQYF
TRBV29-1	TRBJ2-5	CSVAPGERETQYF
TRBV6-6	TRBJ1-6	CASSYSGRSPLHF
TRBV12-3/TRBV12-4	TRBJ1-1	CASSLLDRNTEAFF
TRBV29-1	TRBJ1-1	CAAGKGGNTEAFF
TRBV7-2	TRBJ1-5	CASSLGGDIKPQHF
TRBV5-1	TRBJ1-1	CASSLWGMNTEAFF
TRBV5-1	TRBJ2-5	CASSLDRLGETQYF
TRBV20-1	TRBJ1-1	CSARVSQVNTEAFF
TRBV29-1	TRBJ1-1	CSVEDRRGNTEAFF
TRBV15	TRBJ2-1	CATSRDQVKTGSRQFF
TRBV20-1	TRBJ2-1	CSARGDSGQNEQFF
TRBV6-5	TRBJ2-3	CASSYSPGSADTQYF
TRBV6-5	TRBJ2-1	CASSSGGSSYNEQFF
TRBV6-2/TRBV6-3	TRBJ2-7	CASRKEFYEQYF
TRBV5-1	TRBJ2-1	CASGPGSSYNEQFF
TRBV24-1	TRBJ2-5	CATSAPGRGYYF
TRBV20-1	TRBJ2-1	CSARPSGRGGKNEQFF
TRBV12-3/TRBV12-4	TRBJ2-7	CASSPGTEFDEQYF
TRBV12-3/TRBV12-4	TRBJ1-1	CASIPWAGDAEAFF
TRBV5-6	TRBJ2-1	CASSLRQGLSSYNEQFF
TRBV9	TRBJ2-3	CASSVGSATSTDTQYF
TRBV20-1	TRBJ2-6	CSARGGGPSGANVLTF